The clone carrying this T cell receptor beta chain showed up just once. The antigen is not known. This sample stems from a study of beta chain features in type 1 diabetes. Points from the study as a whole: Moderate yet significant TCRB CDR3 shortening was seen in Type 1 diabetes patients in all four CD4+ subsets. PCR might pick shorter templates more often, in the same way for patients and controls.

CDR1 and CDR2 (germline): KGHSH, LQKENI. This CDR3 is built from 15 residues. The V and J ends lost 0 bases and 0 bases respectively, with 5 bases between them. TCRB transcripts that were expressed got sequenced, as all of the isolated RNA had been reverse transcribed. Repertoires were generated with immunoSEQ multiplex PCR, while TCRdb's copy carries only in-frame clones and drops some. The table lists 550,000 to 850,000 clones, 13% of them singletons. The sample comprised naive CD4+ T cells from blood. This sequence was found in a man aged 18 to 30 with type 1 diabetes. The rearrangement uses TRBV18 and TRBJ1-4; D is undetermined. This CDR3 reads CASSPPEATNEKLFF. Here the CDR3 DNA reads TGTGCCAGCTCACCACCGGAGGCAACTAATGAAAAACTGTTTTTT.